The entry below describes one TCR beta chain. What it binds is unknown. Data came from immunoSEQ multiplex PCR; TCRdb stores just in-frame clones and leaves some out. The sample records about 350,000 clones, approximately 93% being singletons. The time point was: blood from clinic visit 5 months post-surgery; TSC patient then seizure free. At least one anti-epileptic drug was given before surgery. These data belong to a study of brain T cells in children with intractable seizures. Study outcomes and limitations: HCMV serostatus was not known, and viral specificity came from CDR3 similarity only.

The CDR3 sequence is 13 residues long. CDR1 is KGHSH and CDR2 is LQKENI in the germline V gene. Trimming stripped 4 bases from V and 9 bases from J, with 10 bases between. The source is a boy under two years old with tuberous sclerosis and intractable seizures. This specimen was peripheral blood, taken 4 to 6 months after surgery. The chain uses TRBV18 and TRBJ1-6; possibly TRBD1 for D (5 bases). The CDR3 sequence: CASSQGDGSPLHF. In DNA form, the CDR3 reads TGTGCCAGCTCACAAGGGGACGGTTCACCCCTCCACTTT.